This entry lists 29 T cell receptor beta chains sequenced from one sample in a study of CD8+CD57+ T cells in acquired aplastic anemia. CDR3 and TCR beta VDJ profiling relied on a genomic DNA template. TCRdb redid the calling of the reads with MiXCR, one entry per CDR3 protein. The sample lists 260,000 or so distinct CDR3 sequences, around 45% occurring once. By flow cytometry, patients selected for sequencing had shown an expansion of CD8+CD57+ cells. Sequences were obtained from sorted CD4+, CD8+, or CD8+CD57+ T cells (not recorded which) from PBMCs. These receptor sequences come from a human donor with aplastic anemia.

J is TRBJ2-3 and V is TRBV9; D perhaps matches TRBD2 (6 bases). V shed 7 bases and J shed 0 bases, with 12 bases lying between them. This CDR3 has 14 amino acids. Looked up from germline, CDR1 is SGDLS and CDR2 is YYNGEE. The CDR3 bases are TGTGCCAGCCTGGAGGGCGTTAGCACAGATACGCAGTATTTT. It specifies CASLEGVSTDTQYF.

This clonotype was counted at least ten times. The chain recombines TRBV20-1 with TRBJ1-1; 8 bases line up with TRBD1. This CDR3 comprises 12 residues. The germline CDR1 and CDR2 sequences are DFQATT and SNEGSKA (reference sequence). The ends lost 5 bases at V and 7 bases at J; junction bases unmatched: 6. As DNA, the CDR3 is TGCAGTGCTGGACAGGGTACGGTTGAAGCTTTCTTT. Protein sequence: CSAGQGTVEAFF.

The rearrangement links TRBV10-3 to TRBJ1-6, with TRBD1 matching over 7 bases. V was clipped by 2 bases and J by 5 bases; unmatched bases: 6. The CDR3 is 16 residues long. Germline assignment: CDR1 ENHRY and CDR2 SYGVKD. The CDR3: CAISEKQGSHNSPLHF. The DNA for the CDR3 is TGTGCCATCAGTGAGAAACAGGGGAGCCATAATTCACCCCTCCACTTT.

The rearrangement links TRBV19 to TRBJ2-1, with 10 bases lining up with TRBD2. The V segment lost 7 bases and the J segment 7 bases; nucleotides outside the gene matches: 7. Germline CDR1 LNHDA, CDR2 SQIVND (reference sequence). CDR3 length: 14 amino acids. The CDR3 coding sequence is TGTGCCAGTAATCAACTAGCGGGGTTAAATGAGCAGTTCTTC. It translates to CASNQLAGLNEQFF.

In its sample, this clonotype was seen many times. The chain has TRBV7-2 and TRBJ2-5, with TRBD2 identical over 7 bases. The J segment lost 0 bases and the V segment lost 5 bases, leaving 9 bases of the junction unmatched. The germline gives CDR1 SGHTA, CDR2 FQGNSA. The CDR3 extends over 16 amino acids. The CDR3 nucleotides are TGTGCCAGCAGCACCAGAACGGGGGGATACCAAGAGACCCAGTACTTC. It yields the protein CASSTRTGGYQETQYF.

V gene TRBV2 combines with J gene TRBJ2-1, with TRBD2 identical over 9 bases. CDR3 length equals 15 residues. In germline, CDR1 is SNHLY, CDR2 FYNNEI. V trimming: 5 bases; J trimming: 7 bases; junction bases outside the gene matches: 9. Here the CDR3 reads CASSYSGGRGNEQFF. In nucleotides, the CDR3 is TGTGCCAGCAGTTATAGCGGGGGCCGGGGAAATGAGCAGTTCTTC.

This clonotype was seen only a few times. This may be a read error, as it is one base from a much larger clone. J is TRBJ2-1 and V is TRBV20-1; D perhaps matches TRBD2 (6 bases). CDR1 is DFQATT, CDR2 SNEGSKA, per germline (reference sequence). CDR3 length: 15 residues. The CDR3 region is CGAVPMTSSYNEQFF. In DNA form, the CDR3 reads TGCGGTGCCGTCCCGATGACTAGCTCCTACAATGAGCAGTTCTTC.

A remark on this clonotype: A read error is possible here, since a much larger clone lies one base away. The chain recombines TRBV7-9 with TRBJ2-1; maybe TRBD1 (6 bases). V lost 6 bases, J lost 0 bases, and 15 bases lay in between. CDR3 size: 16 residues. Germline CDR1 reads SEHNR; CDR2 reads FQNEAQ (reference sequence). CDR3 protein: CASRPGAGASYNEQFF. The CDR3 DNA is TGTGCCAGCAGACCCGGGGCAGGGGCCTCCTACAATGAGCAGTTCTTC.

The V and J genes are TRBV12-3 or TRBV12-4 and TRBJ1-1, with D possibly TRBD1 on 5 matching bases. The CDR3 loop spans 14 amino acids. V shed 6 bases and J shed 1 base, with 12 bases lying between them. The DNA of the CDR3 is TGTGCCAGCAGCCTGACTACAGGGAACACTGAAGCTTTCTTT. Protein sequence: CASSLTTGNTEAFF.

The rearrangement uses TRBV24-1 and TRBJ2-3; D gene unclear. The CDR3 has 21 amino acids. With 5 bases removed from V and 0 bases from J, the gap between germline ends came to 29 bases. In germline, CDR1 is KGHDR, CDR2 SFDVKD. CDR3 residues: CATSASDSNRRQASSTDTQYF. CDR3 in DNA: TGTGCCACCAGTGCCTCCGACTCTAACCGCCGCCAGGCCTCTAGCACAGATACGCAGTATTTT.

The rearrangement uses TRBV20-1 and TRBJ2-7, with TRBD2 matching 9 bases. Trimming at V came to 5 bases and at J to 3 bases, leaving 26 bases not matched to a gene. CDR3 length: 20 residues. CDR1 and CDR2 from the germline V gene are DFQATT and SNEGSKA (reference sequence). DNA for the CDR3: TGCAGTGCTTGGACTAGCGACCGACCACAACTCCCCGTCCTCATCTACGAGCAGTACTTC. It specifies CSAWTSDRPQLPVLIYEQYF.

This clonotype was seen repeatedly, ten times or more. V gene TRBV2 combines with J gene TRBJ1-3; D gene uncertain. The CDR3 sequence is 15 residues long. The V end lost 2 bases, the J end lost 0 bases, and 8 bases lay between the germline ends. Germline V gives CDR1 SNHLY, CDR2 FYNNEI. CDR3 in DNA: TGTGCCAGCAGTGAATCGACTTTCTCTGGAAACACCATATATTTT. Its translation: CASSESTFSGNTIYF.

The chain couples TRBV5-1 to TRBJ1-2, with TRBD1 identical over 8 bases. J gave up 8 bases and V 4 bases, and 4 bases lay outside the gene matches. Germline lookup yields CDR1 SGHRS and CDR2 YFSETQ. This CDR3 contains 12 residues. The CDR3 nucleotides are TGCGCCAGCAGCGGCGACAGGGGAGGCTACACCTTC. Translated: CASSGDRGGYTF.

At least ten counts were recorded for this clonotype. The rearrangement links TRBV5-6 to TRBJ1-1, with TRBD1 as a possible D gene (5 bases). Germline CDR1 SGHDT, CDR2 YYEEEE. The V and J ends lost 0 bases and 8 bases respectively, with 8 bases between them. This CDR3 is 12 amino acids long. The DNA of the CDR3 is TGTGCCAGCAGCTTGGGGTGGGACGAAGCTTTCTTT. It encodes CASSLGWDEAFF.

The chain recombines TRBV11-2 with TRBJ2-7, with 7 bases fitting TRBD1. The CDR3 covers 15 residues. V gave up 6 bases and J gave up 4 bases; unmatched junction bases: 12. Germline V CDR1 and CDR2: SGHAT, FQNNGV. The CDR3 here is CASRGNRGAVYEQYF. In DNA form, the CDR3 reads TGTGCCAGCAGGGGAAACAGGGGAGCTGTGTACGAGCAGTACTTC.

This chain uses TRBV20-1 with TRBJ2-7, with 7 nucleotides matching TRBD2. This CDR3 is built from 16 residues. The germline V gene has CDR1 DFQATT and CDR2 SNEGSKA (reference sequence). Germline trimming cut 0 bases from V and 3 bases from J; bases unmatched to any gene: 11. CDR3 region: CSARDSLAGELYEQYF. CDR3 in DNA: TGCAGTGCTAGAGATTCCTTGGCGGGAGAGCTCTACGAGCAGTACTTC.

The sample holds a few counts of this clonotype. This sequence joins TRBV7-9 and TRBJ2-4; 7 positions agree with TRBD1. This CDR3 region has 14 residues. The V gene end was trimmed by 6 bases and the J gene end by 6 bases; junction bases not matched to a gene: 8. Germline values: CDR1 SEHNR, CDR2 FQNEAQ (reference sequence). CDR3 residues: CASRKGQPLNIQYF. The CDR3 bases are TGTGCCAGCAGGAAGGGACAGCCGTTAAACATTCAGTACTTC.

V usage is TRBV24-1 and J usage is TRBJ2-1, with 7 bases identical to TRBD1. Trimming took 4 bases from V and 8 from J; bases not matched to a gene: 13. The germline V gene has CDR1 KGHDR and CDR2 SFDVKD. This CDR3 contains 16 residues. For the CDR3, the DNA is TGTGCCACCAGTGACCCGGACAGGAAAGGGCTGGATGAGCAGTTCTTC. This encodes CATSDPDRKGLDEQFF.

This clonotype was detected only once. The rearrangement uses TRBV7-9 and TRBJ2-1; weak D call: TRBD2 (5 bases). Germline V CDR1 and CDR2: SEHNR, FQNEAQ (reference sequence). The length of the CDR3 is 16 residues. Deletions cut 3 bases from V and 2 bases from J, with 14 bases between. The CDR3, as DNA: TGTGCCAGCAGCTTGTCCGGGGTCTCGACCTACAATGAGCAGTTCTTC. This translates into CASSLSGVSTYNEQFF.

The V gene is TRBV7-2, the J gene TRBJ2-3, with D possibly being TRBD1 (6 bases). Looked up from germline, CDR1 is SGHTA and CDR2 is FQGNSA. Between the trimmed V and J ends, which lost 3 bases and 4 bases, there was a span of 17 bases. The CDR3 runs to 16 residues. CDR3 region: CASSLAGAGDADTQYF. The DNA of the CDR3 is TGTGCCAGCAGCTTGGCCGGGGCAGGGGATGCAGATACGCAGTATTTT.

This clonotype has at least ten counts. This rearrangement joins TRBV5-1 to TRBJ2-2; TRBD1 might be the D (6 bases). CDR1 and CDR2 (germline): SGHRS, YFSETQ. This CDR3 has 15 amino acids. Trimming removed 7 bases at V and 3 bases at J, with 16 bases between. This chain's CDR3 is CASGRGQPDTGELFF. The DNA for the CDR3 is TGCGCCAGCGGGCGAGGACAGCCCGACACCGGGGAGCTGTTTTTT.

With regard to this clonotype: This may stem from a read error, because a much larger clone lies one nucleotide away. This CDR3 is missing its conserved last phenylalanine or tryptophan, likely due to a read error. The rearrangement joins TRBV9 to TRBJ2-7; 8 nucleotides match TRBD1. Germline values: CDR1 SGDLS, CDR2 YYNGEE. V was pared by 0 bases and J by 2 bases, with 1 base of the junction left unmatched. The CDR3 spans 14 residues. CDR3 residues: CASSVEGQAYEQYL. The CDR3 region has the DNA TGTGCCAGCAGCGTAGAGGGACAGGCCTACGAGCAGTACCTC.

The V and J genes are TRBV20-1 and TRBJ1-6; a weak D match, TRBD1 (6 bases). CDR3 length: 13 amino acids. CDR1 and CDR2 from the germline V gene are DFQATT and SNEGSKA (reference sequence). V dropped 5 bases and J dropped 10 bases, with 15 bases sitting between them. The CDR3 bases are TGCAGTGCTCTGGACAGAGTAAGATCACCCCTCCACTTT. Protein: CSALDRVRSPLHF.

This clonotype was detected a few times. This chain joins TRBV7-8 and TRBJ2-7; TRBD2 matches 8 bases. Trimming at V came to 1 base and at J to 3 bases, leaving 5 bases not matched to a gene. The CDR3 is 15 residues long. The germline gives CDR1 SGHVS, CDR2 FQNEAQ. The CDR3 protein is CASSLGGGGFYEQYF. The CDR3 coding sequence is TGTGCCAGCAGCTTAGGAGGCGGGGGGTTCTACGAGCAGTACTTC. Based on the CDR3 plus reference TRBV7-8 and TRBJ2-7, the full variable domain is GAGVSQSPRYKVAKRGQDVALRCDPISGHVSLFWYQQALGQGPEFLTYFQNEAQLDKSGLPSDRFFAERPEGSVSTLKIQRTQQEDSAVYLCASSLGGGGFYEQYFGPGTRLTVT.

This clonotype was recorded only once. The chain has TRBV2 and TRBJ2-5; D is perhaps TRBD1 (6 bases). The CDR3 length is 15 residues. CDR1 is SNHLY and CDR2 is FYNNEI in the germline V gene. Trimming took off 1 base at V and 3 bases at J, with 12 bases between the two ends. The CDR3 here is CASSEGGHKEETQYF. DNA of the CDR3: TGTGCCAGCAGTGAAGGGGGACACAAAGAAGAGACCCAGTACTTC.

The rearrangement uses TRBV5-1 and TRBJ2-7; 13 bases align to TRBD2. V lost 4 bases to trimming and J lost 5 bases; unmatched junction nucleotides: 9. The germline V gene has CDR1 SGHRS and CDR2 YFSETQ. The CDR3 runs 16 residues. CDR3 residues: CASSGGTSGTADEQYF. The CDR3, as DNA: TGCGCCAGCAGCGGTGGGACTAGCGGGACAGCCGACGAGCAGTACTTC.

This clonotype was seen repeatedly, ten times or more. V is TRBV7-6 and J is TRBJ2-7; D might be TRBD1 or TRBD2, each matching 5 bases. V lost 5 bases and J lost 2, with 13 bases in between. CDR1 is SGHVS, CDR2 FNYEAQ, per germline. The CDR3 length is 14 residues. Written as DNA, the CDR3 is TGTGCCAGCAGCCCCGGGACGGAAGCCTACGAGCAGTACTTC. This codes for CASSPGTEAYEQYF.

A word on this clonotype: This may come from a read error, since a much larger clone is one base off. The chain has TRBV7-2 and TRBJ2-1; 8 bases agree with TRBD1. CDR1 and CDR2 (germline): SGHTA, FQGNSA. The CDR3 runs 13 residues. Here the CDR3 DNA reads TGTGCCAGCAGCTACCAGGGGGCTCGGGAGCAGCTCTTC. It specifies CASSYQGAREQLF.

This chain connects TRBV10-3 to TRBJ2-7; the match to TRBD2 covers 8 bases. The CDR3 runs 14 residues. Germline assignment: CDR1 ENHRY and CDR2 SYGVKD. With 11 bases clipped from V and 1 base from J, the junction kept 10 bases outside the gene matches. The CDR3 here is CAGRTTSGSYEQYF. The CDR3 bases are TGTGCCGGCAGGACCACTAGCGGATCCTACGAGCAGTACTTC.